Here is one T cell receptor beta chain with its context. The germline V gene encodes CDR1 SGHRS and CDR2 YFSETQ. V lost 0 bases, J lost 3 bases, and 15 bases lay in between. The CDR3 loop spans 16 amino acids. This sample was taken from a study of early stage breast cancer tumors. Overall study: Most invasive tumors, about 70% of the 16, were ER+/PR+/HER2-.

Each sample had two DNA replicates, 0.45 to 0.65 ug blood or approximately 1.5 ug tissue. The repertoire was sequenced with immunoSEQ multiplex PCR; TCRdb's copy has only in-frame clones and lacks some. The data show tens of thousands of clones, 72% seen once. The sequence was obtained from a person aged 45 to 59 with breast cancer. Input material: blood. V and J are TRBV5-1 and TRBJ2-5; D is unresolved. This chain's CDR3 is CASSLARGGGEETQYF. The CDR3 DNA follows: TGCGCCAGCAGCTTGGCCCGCGGCGGTGGGGAAGAGACCCAGTACTTC.